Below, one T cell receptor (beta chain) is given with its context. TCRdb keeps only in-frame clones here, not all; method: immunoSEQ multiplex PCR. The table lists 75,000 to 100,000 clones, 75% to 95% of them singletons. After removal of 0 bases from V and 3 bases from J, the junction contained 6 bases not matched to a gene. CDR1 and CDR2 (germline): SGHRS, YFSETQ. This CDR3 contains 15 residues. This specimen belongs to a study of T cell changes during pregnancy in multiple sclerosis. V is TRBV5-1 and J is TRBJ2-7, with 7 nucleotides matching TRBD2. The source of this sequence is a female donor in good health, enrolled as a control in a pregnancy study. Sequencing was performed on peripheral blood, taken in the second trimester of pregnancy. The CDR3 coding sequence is TGCGCCAGCAGCTTGGTTAACAGCGGGGACTACGAGCAGTACTTC. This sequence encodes CASSLVNSGDYEQYF. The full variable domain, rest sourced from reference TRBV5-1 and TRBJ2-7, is KAGVTQTPRYLIKTRGQQVTLSCSPISGHRSVSWYQQTPGQGLQFLFEYFSETQRNKGNFPGRFSGRQFSNSRSEMNVSTLELGDSALYLCASSLVNSGDYEQYFGPGTRLTVT.